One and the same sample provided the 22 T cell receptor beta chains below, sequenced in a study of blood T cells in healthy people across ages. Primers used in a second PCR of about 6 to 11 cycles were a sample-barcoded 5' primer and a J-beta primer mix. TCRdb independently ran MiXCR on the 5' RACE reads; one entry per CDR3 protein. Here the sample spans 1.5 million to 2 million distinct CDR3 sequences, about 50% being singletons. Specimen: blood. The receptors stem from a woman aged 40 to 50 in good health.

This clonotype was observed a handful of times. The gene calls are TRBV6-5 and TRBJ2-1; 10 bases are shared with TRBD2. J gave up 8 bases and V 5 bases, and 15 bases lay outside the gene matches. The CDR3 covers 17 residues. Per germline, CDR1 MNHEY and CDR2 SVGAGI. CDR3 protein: CASSHGASGGQRDEQFF. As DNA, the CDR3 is TGTGCCAGCAGTCACGGGGCTAGCGGGGGCCAAAGGGATGAGCAGTTCTTC.

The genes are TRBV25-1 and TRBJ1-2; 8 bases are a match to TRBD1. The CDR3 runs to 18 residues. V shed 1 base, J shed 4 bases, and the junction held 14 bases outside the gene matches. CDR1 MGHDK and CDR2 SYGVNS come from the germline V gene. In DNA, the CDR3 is TGTGCCAGCAGTGAATCTTCCGGCGACAGGGGCCTACCCTATGGCTACACCTTC. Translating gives CASSESSGDRGLPYGYTF.

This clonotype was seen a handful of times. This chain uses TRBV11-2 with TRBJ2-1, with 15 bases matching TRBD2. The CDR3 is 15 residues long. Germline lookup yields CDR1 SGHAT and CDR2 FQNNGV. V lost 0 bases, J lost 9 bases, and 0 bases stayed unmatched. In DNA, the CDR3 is TGTGCCAGCAGCTTAGAGGGACTAGCGGGAGGTGAGCAGTTCTTC. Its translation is CASSLEGLAGGEQFF. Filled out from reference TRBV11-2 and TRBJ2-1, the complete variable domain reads EAGVAQSPRYKIIEKRQSVAFWCNPISGHATLYWYQQILGQGPKLLIQFQNNGVVDDSQLPKDRFSAERLKGVDSTLKIQPAKLEDSAVYLCASSLEGLAGGEQFFGPGTRLTVL.

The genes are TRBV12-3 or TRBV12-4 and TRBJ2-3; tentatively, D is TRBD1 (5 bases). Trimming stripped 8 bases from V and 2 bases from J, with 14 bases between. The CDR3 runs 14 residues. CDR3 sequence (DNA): TGTGCCAGCTGCTTTGGGGCCTACACAGATACGCAGTATTTT. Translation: CASCFGAYTDTQYF.

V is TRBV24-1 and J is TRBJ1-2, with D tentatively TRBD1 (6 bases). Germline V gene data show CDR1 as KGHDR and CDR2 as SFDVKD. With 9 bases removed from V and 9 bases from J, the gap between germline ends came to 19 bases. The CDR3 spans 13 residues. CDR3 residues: CATADSGSRSYTF. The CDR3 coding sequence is TGTGCCACCGCGGACAGTGGGTCTAGGAGCTACACCTTC.

The CDR3 spells CASSLEVSGADTQYF. CDR3 in DNA: TGTGCCAGCAGCTTAGAGGTTAGCGGGGCCGATACGCAGTATTTT. The V gene is TRBV7-2, the J gene TRBJ2-3, with 8 bases matching TRBD2. The CDR3 has 15 residues. Trimming cost V 1 base and J 6 bases; bases outside gene matches: 6. Germline CDR1 SGHTA, CDR2 FQGNSA.

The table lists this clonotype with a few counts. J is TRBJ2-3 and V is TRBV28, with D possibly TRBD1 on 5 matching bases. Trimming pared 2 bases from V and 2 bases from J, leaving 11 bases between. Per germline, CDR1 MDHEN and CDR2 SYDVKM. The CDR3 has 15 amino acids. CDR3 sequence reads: CASSLQGFHTDTQYF. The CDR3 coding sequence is TGTGCCAGCAGTTTACAGGGTTTTCACACAGATACGCAGTATTTT.

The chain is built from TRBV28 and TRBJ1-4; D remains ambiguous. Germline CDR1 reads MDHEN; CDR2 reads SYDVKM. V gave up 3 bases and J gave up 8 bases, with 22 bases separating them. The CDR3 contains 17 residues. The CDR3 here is CASSLFSNIRTGEKLFF. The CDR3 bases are TGTGCCAGCAGTTTGTTCAGTAATATTAGGACGGGGGAAAAACTGTTTTTT. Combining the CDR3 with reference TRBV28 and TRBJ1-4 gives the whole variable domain DVKVTQSSRYLVKRTGEKVFLECVQDMDHENMFWYRQDPGLGLRLIYFSYDVKMKEKGDIPEGYSVSREKKERFSLILESASTNQTSMYLCASSLFSNIRTGEKLFFGSGTQLSVL.

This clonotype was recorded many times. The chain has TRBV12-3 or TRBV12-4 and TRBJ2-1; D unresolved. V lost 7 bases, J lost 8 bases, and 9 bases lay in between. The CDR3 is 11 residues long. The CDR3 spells CASTQGYEQFF. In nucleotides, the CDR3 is TGTGCCAGCACCCAAGGGTATGAGCAGTTCTTC.

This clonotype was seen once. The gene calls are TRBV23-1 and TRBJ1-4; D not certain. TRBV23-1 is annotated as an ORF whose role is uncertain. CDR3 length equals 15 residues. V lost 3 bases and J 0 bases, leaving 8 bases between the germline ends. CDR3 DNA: TGCGCCAGCAGTCATCGGCTTGCAACTAATGAAAAACTGTTTTTT. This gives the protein CASSHRLATNEKLFF.

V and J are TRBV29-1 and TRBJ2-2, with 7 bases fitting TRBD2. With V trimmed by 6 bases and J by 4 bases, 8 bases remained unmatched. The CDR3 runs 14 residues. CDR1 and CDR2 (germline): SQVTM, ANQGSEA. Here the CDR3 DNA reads TGCAGCGTCCCTGCGGGAGTTGGCACCGGGGAGCTGTTTTTT. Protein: CSVPAGVGTGELFF.

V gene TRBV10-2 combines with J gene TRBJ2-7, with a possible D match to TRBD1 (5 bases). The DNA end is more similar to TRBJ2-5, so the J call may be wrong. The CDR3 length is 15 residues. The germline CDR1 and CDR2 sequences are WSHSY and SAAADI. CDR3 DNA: TGCGCCAGCAGTGAGTCACCCGCAGGGTTGGAGACCCAGTACTTC. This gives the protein CASSESPAGLETQYF.

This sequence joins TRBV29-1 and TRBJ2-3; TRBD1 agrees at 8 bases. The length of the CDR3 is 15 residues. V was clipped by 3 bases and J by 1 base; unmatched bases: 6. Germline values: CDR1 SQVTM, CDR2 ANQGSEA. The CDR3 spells CSVEALDRGTDTQYF. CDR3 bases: TGCAGCGTTGAGGCGTTGGACAGGGGCACAGATACGCAGTATTTT.

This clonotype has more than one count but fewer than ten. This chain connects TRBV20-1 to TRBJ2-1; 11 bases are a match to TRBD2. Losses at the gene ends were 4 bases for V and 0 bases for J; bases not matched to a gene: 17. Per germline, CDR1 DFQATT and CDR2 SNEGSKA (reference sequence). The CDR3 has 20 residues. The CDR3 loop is CSAIISGGDIPRSSYNEQFF. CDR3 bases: TGCAGTGCTATAATTAGCGGGGGGGATATACCTAGGAGCTCCTACAATGAGCAGTTCTTC.

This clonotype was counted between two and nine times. The CDR3 protein is CASSLGLAGGGTDTQYF. The DNA of the CDR3 is TGTGCCAGCAGCCTGGGACTAGCGGGGGGGGGCACAGATACGCAGTATTTT. The chain is built from TRBV7-2 and TRBJ2-3, with 16 nucleotides matching TRBD2. V trimming: 5 bases; J trimming: 1 base; junction bases outside the gene matches: 3. CDR3 size: 17 residues. Germline CDR1 and CDR2: SGHTA and FQGNSA.

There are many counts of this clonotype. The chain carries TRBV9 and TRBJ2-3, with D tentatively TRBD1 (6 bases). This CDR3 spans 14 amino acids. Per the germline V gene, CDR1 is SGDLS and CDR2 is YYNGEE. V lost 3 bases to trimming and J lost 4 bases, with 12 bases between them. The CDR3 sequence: CASSGARGSDTQYF. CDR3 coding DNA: TGTGCCAGCAGCGGGGCGAGGGGGTCAGATACGCAGTATTTT.

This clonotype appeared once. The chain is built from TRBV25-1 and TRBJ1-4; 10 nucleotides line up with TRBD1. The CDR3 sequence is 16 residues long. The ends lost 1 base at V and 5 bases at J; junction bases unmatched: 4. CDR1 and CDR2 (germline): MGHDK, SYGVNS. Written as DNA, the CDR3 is TGTGCCAGCAGTGAATTTCGACAGGGGGCGAATGAAAAACTGTTTTTT. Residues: CASSEFRQGANEKLFF.

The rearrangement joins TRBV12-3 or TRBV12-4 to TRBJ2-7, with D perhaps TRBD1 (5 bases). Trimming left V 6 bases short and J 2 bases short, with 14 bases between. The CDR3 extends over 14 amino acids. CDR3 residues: CASRAAGQAYEQYF. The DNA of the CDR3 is TGTGCCAGCAGGGCGGCAGGGCAGGCCTACGAGCAGTACTTC.

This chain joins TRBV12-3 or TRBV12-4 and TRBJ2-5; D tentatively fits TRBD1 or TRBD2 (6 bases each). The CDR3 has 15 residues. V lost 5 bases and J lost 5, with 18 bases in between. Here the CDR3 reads CASSMLSPGAETQYF. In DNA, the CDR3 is TGTGCCAGCAGTATGCTGTCTCCGGGGGCGGAGACCCAGTACTTC.

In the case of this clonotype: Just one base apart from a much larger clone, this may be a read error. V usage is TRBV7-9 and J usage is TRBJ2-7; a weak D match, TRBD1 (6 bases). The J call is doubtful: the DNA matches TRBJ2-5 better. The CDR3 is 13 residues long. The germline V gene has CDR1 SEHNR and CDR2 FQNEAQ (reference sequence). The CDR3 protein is CASSAHREETQYF. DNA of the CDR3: TGTGCCAGCAGCGCCCACAGGGAGGAGACCCAGTACTTC.

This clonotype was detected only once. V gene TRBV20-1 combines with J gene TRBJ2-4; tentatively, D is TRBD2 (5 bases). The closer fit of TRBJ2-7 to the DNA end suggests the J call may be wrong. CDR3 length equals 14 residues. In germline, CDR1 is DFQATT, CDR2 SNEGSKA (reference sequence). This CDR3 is CSARSLSDGYEQYF. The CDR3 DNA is TGCAGTGCTAGGTCCCTTAGCGACGGCTACGAGCAGTACTTC.

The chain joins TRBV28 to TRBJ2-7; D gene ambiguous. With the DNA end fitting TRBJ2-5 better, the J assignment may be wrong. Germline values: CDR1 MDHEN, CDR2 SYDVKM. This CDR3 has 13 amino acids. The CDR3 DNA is TGTGCCAGCAGTGTAAAGGCACCGAGGACCCAGTACTTC. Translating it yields CASSVKAPRTQYF.